This is a list of T cell receptor beta chains from one sample in a study of multiple sclerosis patients with progressive multifocal leukoencephalopathy. Data came from immunoSEQ multiplex PCR; TCRdb stores just in-frame clones and leaves some out. This table holds 25,000 to 35,000 clones, 88% found once. The specimen sequenced was PBMCs. The receptors come from a human donor with multiple sclerosis. The CDR3 runs from the conserved cysteine through the conserved F or W. Each record gives: clone size, V gene, D gene, J gene, CDR3 protein, CDR3 DNA. D genes are given only for firm matches. Only part of the rows carry a size: once, few, many, or a class if the clone is expanded.

clone_size: NA
v_call: TRBV6-1
d_call: NA
j_call: TRBJ1-6
cdr3_aa: CASSTGNSPLHF
cdr3_nt: TGTGCCAGCAGTACGGGGAATTCACCCCTCCACTTT

clone_size: NA
v_call: TRBV12-5
d_call: NA
j_call: TRBJ1-2
cdr3_aa: CASGPAAGKFYGYTF
cdr3_nt: TGTGCTAGTGGTCCAGCCGCAGGAAAATTCTATGGCTACACCTTC

clone_size: NA
v_call: TRBV15
d_call: NA
j_call: TRBJ2-7
cdr3_aa: CATSIALGYEQYF
cdr3_nt: TGTGCCACCAGCATTGCCCTTGGCTACGAGCAGTACTTC

clone_size: NA
v_call: TRBV30
d_call: NA
j_call: TRBJ2-1
cdr3_aa: CAWSAPEEQFF
cdr3_nt: TGTGCCTGGAGTGCCCCGGAAGAGCAGTTCTTC

clone_size: NA
v_call: TRBV28
d_call: NA
j_call: TRBJ2-3
cdr3_aa: CASSLRKWSDTQYF
cdr3_nt: TGTGCCAGCAGTTTAAGGAAGTGGTCAGATACGCAGTATTTT

clone_size: NA
v_call: TRBV7-9
d_call: NA
j_call: TRBJ2-7
cdr3_aa: CASSPARYNRAEQYF
cdr3_nt: TGTGCCAGCAGCCCCGCTAGATACAATCGCGCCGAGCAGTACTTC

clone_size: NA
v_call: TRBV6-1
d_call: TRBD1
j_call: TRBJ2-7
cdr3_aa: CASREPGQGLEQYF
cdr3_nt: TGTGCCAGCAGGGAACCGGGACAGGGTTTGGAGCAGTACTTC

clone_size: NA
v_call: TRBV5-8
d_call: TRBD1
j_call: TRBJ1-5
cdr3_aa: CASSRGSGQGSNQPQHF
cdr3_nt: TGTGCCAGCAGCCGTGGTTCGGGACAGGGGAGCAATCAGCCCCAGCATTTT

clone_size: NA
v_call: TRBV11-3
d_call: NA
j_call: TRBJ2-1
cdr3_aa: CASSWAGGGNEQFF
cdr3_nt: TGTGCCAGCAGCTGGGCCGGAGGGGGAAATGAGCAGTTCTTC

clone_size: once
v_call: TRBV4-1
d_call: NA
j_call: TRBJ2-5
cdr3_aa: CASSQDGHRDETQYF
cdr3_nt: TGCGCCAGCAGCCAAGATGGTCACAGGGACGAGACCCAGTACTTC

clone_size: NA
v_call: TRBV7-2
d_call: TRBD2
j_call: TRBJ2-3
cdr3_aa: CASSPPGLAGTDTQYF
cdr3_nt: TGTGCCAGCAGCCCCCCGGGACTAGCAGGCACAGATACGCAGTATTTT

clone_size: NA
v_call: TRBV6-4
d_call: TRBD2
j_call: TRBJ2-3
cdr3_aa: CASSERGGPDTQYF
cdr3_nt: TGTGCCAGCAGTGAGCGGGGGGGCCCAGATACGCAGTATTTT

clone_size: NA
v_call: TRBV6-5
d_call: NA
j_call: TRBJ1-5
cdr3_aa: CASSVTVSGQPQHF
cdr3_nt: TGTGCCAGCAGTGTGACAGTCTCTGGGCAGCCCCAGCATTTT

clone_size: NA
v_call: TRBV28
d_call: NA
j_call: TRBJ2-7
cdr3_aa: CASSAAGSSGYEQYF
cdr3_nt: TGTGCCAGCAGTGCCGCTGGGTCGTCGGGCTACGAGCAGTACTTC

clone_size: NA
v_call: TRBV19
d_call: NA
j_call: TRBJ2-5
cdr3_aa: CASRQSGETQYF
cdr3_nt: TGTGCCAGTAGACAGTCGGGAGAGACCCAGTACTTC

clone_size: NA
v_call: TRBV4-2
d_call: NA
j_call: TRBJ2-2
cdr3_aa: CASSLAVREAGELFF
cdr3_nt: TGTGCCAGCAGCCTGGCGGTCCGGGAAGCCGGGGAGCTGTTTTTT

clone_size: NA
v_call: TRBV7-9
d_call: NA
j_call: TRBJ2-7
cdr3_aa: CASSPHDKSYEQYF
cdr3_nt: TGTGCCAGCAGCCCACACGACAAGTCCTACGAGCAGTACTTC

clone_size: NA
v_call: TRBV19
d_call: TRBD2
j_call: TRBJ2-1
cdr3_aa: CASSPGAGGQFF
cdr3_nt: TGTGCCAGTAGTCCGGGAGCGGGGGGGCAGTTCTTC

clone_size: NA
v_call: TRBV2
d_call: TRBD1
j_call: TRBJ2-4
cdr3_aa: CASILGLDRKENIQYF
cdr3_nt: TGTGCCAGCATATTGGGCTTGGACAGGAAAGAAAACATTCAGTACTTC

clone_size: NA
v_call: TRBV7-6
d_call: NA
j_call: TRBJ2-5
cdr3_aa: CASSLAIYQGQTQYF
cdr3_nt: TGTGCCAGCAGCTTAGCGATATATCAGGGGCAGACCCAGTACTTC

clone_size: few
v_call: TRBV6-5
d_call: TRBD1
j_call: TRBJ1-2
cdr3_aa: CASSYRAGGYGYTF
cdr3_nt: TGTGCCAGCAGTTACCGGGCAGGGGGCTATGGCTACACCTTC

clone_size: few
v_call: TRBV18
d_call: NA
j_call: TRBJ1-2
cdr3_aa: CASSLQEQSDGYTF
cdr3_nt: TGTGCCAGCTCACTACAGGAACAGTCCGATGGCTACACCTTC

clone_size: once
v_call: TRBV25-1
d_call: NA
j_call: TRBJ2-3
cdr3_aa: CASSGDGFTDTQYF
cdr3_nt: TGTGCCAGCAGTGGGGACGGATTCACAGATACGCAGTATTTT

clone_size: NA
v_call: TRBV28
d_call: TRBD2
j_call: TRBJ2-3
cdr3_aa: CASSLLTSGGATDTQYF
cdr3_nt: TGTGCCAGCAGTTTACTGACTAGCGGGGGGGCCACAGATACGCAGTATTTT